The next 19 T cell receptor beta chains were all read from a single sample in a study of shared T cell receptors in the human thymus. Assay used: immunoSEQ multiplex PCR; TCRdb lists only in-frame clones, some missing. The table lists hundreds of thousands of clones, more than 85% of them singletons. The sequenced sample consisted of thymocytes. These receptors were collected from a human donor.

The chain joins TRBV28 to TRBJ2-1; 10 bases agree with TRBD2. The V segment lost 5 bases and the J segment 8 bases; nucleotides outside the gene matches: 21. Germline lookup yields CDR1 MDHEN and CDR2 SYDVKM. The CDR3 extends over 19 amino acids. CDR3 residues: CASSQSTGRASGRSDEQFF. The CDR3 DNA sequence: TGTGCCAGCAGTCAATCGACAGGGCGAGCTAGCGGGAGATCCGATGAGCAGTTCTTC.

The chain carries TRBV28 and TRBJ2-7; 9 nucleotides match TRBD1. CDR3 length: 16 amino acids. Looked up from germline, CDR1 is MDHEN and CDR2 is SYDVKM. Germline trimming cut 0 bases from V and 7 bases from J; bases unmatched to any gene: 10. CDR3 coding DNA: TGTGCCAGCAGTTTATGTATGGGACAGGGAATGCGGGAGCAGTACTTC. Translated: CASSLCMGQGMREQYF.

This chain links TRBV10-1 with TRBJ2-5; D not certain. V was shortened by 10 bases and J by 4 bases, with 13 bases between the two germline ends. This CDR3 spans 12 amino acids. Germline CDR1 WNHNN, CDR2 SYGVQD (reference sequence). For the CDR3, the DNA is TGCGCCACCGTGACTCCGCGAGAGACCCAGTACTTC. This gives the protein CATVTPRETQYF.

The CDR3 DNA follows: TGTGCCAGCAGCCGGACAGGGGGGCCTACCTACAATGAGCAGTTCTTC. Its translation: CASSRTGGPTYNEQFF. The chain carries TRBV11-3 and TRBJ2-1, with TRBD1 identical over 10 bases. The CDR3 contains 16 residues. CDR1 and CDR2 (germline): SGHNT, YENEEA. V shed 5 bases, J shed 2 bases, and the junction held 6 bases outside the gene matches. The full variable domain, in which reference TRBV11-3 and TRBJ2-1 provide the parts outside the CDR3, is EAGVVQSPRYKIIEKKQPVAFWCNPISGHNTLYWYLQNLGQGPELLIRYENEEAVDDSQLPKDRFSAERLKGVDSTLKIQPAELGDSAVYLCASSRTGGPTYNEQFFGPGTRLTVL.

The chain has TRBV10-3 and TRBJ1-3; the D is unclear. Trimming shortened V by 0 bases and J by 3 bases, and 3 bases separated the two germline ends. CDR1 and CDR2 from the germline V gene are ENHRY and SYGVKD. The CDR3 runs to 13 residues. DNA of the CDR3: TGTGCCATCAGTGAGTCGGATGGAAACACCATATATTTT. It encodes CAISESDGNTIYF.

The chain recombines TRBV28 with TRBJ2-5; no clear D. With 1 base removed from V and 5 bases from J, the gap between germline ends came to 14 bases. This CDR3 spans 15 amino acids. Germline V gives CDR1 MDHEN, CDR2 SYDVKM. CDR3 sequence (DNA): TGTGCCAGCAGTTTATTAGGCTTCAACTTCGAGACCCAGTACTTC. Translating gives CASSLLGFNFETQYF.

Here the CDR3 DNA reads TGTGCCATCAGACGTTGGTCGGGAGGGGGGGTCTACGAGCAGTACTTC. Translated, it gives CAIRRWSGGGVYEQYF. The chain employs TRBV10-3 and TRBJ2-7; 8 bases are shared with TRBD2. CDR3 size: 16 residues. The germline V gene encodes CDR1 ENHRY and CDR2 SYGVKD. The ends lost 6 bases at V and 3 bases at J; junction bases unmatched: 13.

The rearrangement uses TRBV6-5 and TRBJ1-3; perhaps TRBD1 as D (5 bases). The CDR3 runs to 15 residues. The V gene lost 0 bases and the J gene lost 4 bases, with 10 bases spanning the gap. Germline loops: CDR1 MNHEY, CDR2 SVGAGI. The CDR3 bases are TGTGCCAGCAGTTACTCGGCCAGGGCCGGAAACACCATATATTTT. Translating it yields CASSYSARAGNTIYF.

The chain is built from TRBV10-3 and TRBJ2-3; 7 positions match TRBD1. The CDR3 consists of 14 residues. Germline V gives CDR1 ENHRY, CDR2 SYGVKD. With 4 bases clipped from V and 0 bases from J, the junction kept 1 base outside the gene matches. DNA for the CDR3: TGTGCCATCAGTGGACAGGGTAGCACAGATACGCAGTATTTT. Protein product: CAISGQGSTDTQYF.

In its sample, this clone was seen once. The gene calls are TRBV28 and TRBJ2-7; D tentatively reads TRBD1 or TRBD2 (10 bases each). The V gene's germline CDR1 is MDHEN and CDR2 SYDVKM. Trimming stripped 6 bases from V and 3 bases from J, with 33 bases between. CDR3 length: 20 residues. The CDR3 region has the DNA TGTGCCAGCAGCCTGCGACAGGGGGCTAGCGGGAGCTTCCTTATCTACGAGCAGTACTTC. It specifies CASSLRQGASGSFLIYEQYF.

The rearrangement links TRBV10-3 to TRBJ2-7; the D gene is possibly TRBD1 (6 bases). CDR1 and CDR2 (germline): ENHRY, SYGVKD. There are 16 residues in the CDR3. Between the trimmed V and J ends, which lost 2 bases and 3 bases, there was a span of 17 bases. CDR3 region: CAISERRDRNDYEQYF. DNA for the CDR3: TGTGCCATCAGTGAGCGGAGAGACAGGAATGACTACGAGCAGTACTTC.

The chain couples TRBV4-3 to TRBJ1-4; TRBD1 is a possible D gene (5 bases). CDR3 length: 12 amino acids. V was pared by 4 bases and J by 10 bases, with 10 bases between. Germline V gene data show CDR1 as LGHNA and CDR2 as YSLEER. CDR3 coding DNA: TGCGCCAGCAGCCGGAGGGGCGGAAAACTGTTTTTT. It translates to CASSRRGGKLFF.

This rearrangement joins TRBV5-1 to TRBJ2-3; D gene ambiguous. The CDR3 consists of 16 residues. Trimming pared 1 base from V and 1 base from J, leaving 13 bases between. Per germline, CDR1 SGHRS and CDR2 YFSETQ. The CDR3 nucleotides read TGCGCCAGCAGCTTGAGACTTGGCGACCGCACAGATACGCAGTATTTT. Translation: CASSLRLGDRTDTQYF.

J is TRBJ2-2 and V is TRBV27; D might be TRBD1 (6 bases). This CDR3 comprises 17 residues. CDR1 is MNHEY, CDR2 SMNVEV, per germline (reference sequence). With 6 bases removed from V and 2 bases from J, the gap between germline ends came to 19 bases. The CDR3 region is CASRGQTGNSNTGELFF. CDR3 nucleotide sequence: TGTGCCAGCAGGGGACAAACAGGGAACTCAAACACCGGGGAGCTGTTTTTT.

The rearrangement uses TRBV5-4 and TRBJ2-3; 11 nucleotides match TRBD2. V trimming: 3 bases; J trimming: 9 bases; junction bases outside the gene matches: 9. CDR1 and CDR2 from the germline V gene are SGHNT and YYREEE (reference sequence). The CDR3 totals 15 residues. The CDR3 region is CASSWTGTSGHTQYF. The CDR3 nucleotides read TGTGCCAGCAGCTGGACCGGGACTAGCGGCCACACGCAGTATTTT.

The chain has TRBV11-2 and TRBJ2-7, with TRBD2 matching over 8 bases. J lost 2 bases, V lost 3 bases, and 6 bases had no gene match. From germline, CDR1 is SGHAT and CDR2 FQNNGV. The CDR3 consists of 15 residues. The CDR3 is CASSFNGRAPYEQYF. The CDR3 DNA reads as TGTGCCAGCAGCTTCAACGGGAGGGCCCCCTACGAGCAGTACTTC.

The CDR3 region has the DNA TGTGCCAGCAGCTCGGGAGGGACTAGTAGTTGCGAGCAGTACTTC. It translates to CASSSGGTSSCEQYF. V and J are TRBV7-9 and TRBJ2-7, with TRBD2 matching 8 bases. CDR3 length equals 15 residues. J gave up 6 bases and V 4 bases, and 11 bases lay outside the gene matches. Germline CDR1 and CDR2: SEHNR and FQNEAQ (reference sequence).

The rearrangement joins TRBV4-3 to TRBJ1-2, with 8 bases aligning to TRBD1. The ends lost 1 base at V and 6 bases at J; junction bases unmatched: 10. This CDR3 is 16 amino acids long. Germline lookup yields CDR1 LGHNA and CDR2 YSLEER. The CDR3, as DNA: TGCGCCAGCAGCCAAGCTCCCCGGGACAGGAGGGATGGCTACACCTTC. Its protein is CASSQAPRDRRDGYTF.

The chain carries TRBV2 and TRBJ2-1; no firm D call. CDR3 length: 16 amino acids. Germline lookup yields CDR1 SNHLY and CDR2 FYNNEI. Trimming left V 5 bases short and J 2 bases short, with 16 bases between. The CDR3 loop reads CASSTIDGDPYNEQFF. For the CDR3, the DNA is TGTGCCAGCAGTACTATAGACGGCGACCCCTACAATGAGCAGTTCTTC.